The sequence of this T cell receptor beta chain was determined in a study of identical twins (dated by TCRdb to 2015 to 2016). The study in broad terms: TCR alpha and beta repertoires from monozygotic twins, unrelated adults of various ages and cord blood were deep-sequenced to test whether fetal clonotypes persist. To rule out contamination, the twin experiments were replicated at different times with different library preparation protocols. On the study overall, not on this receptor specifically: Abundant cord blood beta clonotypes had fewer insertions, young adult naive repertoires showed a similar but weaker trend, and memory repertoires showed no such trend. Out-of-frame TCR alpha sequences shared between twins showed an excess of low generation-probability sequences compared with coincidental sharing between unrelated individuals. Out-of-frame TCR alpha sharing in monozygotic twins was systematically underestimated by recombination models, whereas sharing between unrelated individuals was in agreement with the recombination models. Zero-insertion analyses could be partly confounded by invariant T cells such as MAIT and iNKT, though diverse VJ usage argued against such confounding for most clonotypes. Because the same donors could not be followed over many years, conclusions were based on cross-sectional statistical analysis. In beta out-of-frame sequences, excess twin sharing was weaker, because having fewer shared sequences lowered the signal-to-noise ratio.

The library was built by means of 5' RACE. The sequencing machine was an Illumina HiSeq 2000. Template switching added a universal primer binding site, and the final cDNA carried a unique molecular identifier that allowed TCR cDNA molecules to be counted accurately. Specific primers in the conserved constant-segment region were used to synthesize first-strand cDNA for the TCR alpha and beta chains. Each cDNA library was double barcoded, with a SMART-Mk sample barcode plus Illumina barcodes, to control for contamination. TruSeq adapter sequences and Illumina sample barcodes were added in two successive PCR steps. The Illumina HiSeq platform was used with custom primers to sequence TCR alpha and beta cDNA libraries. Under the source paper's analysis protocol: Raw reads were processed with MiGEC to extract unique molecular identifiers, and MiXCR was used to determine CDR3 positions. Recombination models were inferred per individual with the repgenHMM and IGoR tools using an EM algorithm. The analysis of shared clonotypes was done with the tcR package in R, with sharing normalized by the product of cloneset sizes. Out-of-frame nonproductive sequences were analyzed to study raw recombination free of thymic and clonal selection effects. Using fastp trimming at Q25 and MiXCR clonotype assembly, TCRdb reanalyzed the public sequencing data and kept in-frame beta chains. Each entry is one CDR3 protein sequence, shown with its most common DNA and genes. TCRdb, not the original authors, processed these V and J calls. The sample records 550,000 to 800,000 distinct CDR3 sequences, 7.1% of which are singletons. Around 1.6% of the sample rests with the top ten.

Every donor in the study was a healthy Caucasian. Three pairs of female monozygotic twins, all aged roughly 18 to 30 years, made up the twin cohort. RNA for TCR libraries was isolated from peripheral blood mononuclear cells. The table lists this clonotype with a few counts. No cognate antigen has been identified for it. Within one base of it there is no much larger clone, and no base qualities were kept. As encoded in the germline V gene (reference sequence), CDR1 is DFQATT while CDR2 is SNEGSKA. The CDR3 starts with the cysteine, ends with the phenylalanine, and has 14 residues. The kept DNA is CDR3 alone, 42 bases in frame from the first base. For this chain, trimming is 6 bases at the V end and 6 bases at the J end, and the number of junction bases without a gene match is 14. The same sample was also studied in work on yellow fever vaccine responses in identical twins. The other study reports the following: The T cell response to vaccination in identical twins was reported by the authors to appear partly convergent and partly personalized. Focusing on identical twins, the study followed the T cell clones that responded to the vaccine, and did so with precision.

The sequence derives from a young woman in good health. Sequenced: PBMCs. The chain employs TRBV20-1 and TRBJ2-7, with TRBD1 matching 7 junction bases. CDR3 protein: CSASQRGPGGEQYF. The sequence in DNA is TGCAGTGCCTCACAGAGGGGCCCAGGGGGCGAGCAGTACTTC.